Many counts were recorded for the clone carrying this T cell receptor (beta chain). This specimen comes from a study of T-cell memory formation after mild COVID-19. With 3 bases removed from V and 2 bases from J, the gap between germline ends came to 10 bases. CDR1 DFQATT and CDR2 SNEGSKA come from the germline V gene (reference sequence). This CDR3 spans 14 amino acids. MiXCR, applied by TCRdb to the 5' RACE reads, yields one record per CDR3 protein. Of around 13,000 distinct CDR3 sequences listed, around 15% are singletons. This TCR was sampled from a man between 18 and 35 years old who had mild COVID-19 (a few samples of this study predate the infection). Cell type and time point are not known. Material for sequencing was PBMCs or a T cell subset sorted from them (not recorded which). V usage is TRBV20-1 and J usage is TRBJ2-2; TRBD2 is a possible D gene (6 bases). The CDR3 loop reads CSASWGDNTGELFF. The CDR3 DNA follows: TGCAGTGCTAGTTGGGGGGATAACACCGGGGAGCTGTTTTTT.